The 29 T cell receptor beta chains reported below all come from one sample, sequenced in a study of T cell repertoires in cytomegalovirus infection. In TCRdb, the reads were re-called with MiXCR into one record per CDR3 protein. This sample has some 270,000 distinct CDR3 sequences; 17% occur once, and the top ten carry around 43%. The sequenced material came from CD8+ T cells from PBMCs. These receptor sequences come from a human donor in good health (CMV status not recorded). Some clones in this sample may be carry-over from other donors' samples.

A few counts support this clonotype. This sequence joins TRBV9 and TRBJ2-2; D gene unclear. Germline V gene sequence: CDR1 SGDLS, CDR2 YYNGEE. Trimming took 2 bases from V and 6 from J, leaving 2 bases between them. CDR3 length equals 11 residues. The CDR3 protein is CASSVAGELFF. The CDR3 region has the DNA TGTGCCAGCAGCGTGGCCGGGGAGCTGTTTTTT.

This clonotype appeared many times. This chain uses TRBV4-2 with TRBJ1-1; TRBD1 is a possible D gene (5 bases). Germline-derived CDR1 and CDR2 are LGHNA and YNFKEQ. The CDR3 has 17 amino acids. V dropped 0 bases and J dropped 5 bases, with 19 bases sitting between them. The CDR3 coding sequence is TGTGCCAGCAGCCAAGAACGTCCGGGGCAGGGAAGGACTGAAGCTTTCTTT. Its protein is CASSQERPGQGRTEAFF.

This clonotype showed up many times. The rearrangement uses TRBV7-2 and TRBJ2-7; D may be TRBD2 (6 bases). Germline CDR1 SGHTA, CDR2 FQGNSA. The CDR3 covers 14 residues. V was cut by 2 bases and J by 4 bases, with 12 bases left in between. The CDR3 sequence: CASSLSGGSYEQYF. CDR3 nucleotides: TGTGCCAGCAGCTTAAGCGGAGGGTCGTACGAGCAGTACTTC.

The genes are TRBV7-1 and TRBJ2-7; possibly TRBD2 for D (5 bases). TRBV7-1 is recorded as an ORF, its role being uncertain. V lost 3 bases and J 2 bases, leaving 14 bases between the germline ends. This CDR3 comprises 15 residues. This CDR3 reads CASSSVLDGTYEQYF. For the CDR3, the DNA is TGTGCCAGCAGCTCGGTACTAGACGGGACCTACGAGCAGTACTTC.

This clonotype was counted at least ten times. The chain uses TRBV7-8 and TRBJ2-7; TRBD2 might be the D (6 bases). This CDR3 region has 14 residues. V was shortened by 5 bases and J by 5 bases, with 16 bases between the two germline ends. In germline, CDR1 is SGHVS, CDR2 FQNEAQ. The CDR3: CASSLVPWGDEQYF. CDR3 sequence (DNA): TGTGCCAGCAGCCTTGTACCTTGGGGGGACGAGCAGTACTTC.

The chain combines TRBV10-3 with TRBJ1-1, with TRBD1 matching over 8 bases. The germline V gene has CDR1 ENHRY and CDR2 SYGVKD. The length of the CDR3 is 16 residues. The V and J ends lost 0 bases and 5 bases, in that order; junction bases with no gene match: 8. The CDR3 spells CAISESSQGGWTEAFF. CDR3 nucleotides: TGTGCCATCAGTGAGTCGTCACAGGGGGGCTGGACTGAAGCTTTCTTT.

This clonotype was recorded a few times. The chain has TRBV6-1 and TRBJ2-7; 9 positions agree with TRBD2. With V trimmed by 5 bases and J by 1 base, 12 bases remained unmatched. The CDR3 runs 17 residues. Germline loops: CDR1 MNHNS, CDR2 SASEGT. CDR3 in amino acids: CASSPEKSGGLSYEQYF. CDR3 coding DNA: TGTGCCAGCAGTCCGGAAAAAAGCGGGGGGCTTTCCTACGAGCAGTACTTC.

This clonotype was observed a few times. The rearrangement links TRBV2 to TRBJ1-1, with a possible D match to TRBD1 (5 bases). Deletions cut 7 bases from V and 1 base from J, with 13 bases between. The CDR3 sequence is 14 residues long. The germline V gene encodes CDR1 SNHLY and CDR2 FYNNEI. In DNA, the CDR3 is TGTGCCAGCAATTCGGTCGGGGGGAACACTGAAGCTTTCTTT. This codes for CASNSVGGNTEAFF.

As DNA, the CDR3 is TGCAGTACGAGGGAGTACTATGGCTACACCTTC. This translates into CSTREYYGYTF. The chain uses TRBV20-1 and TRBJ1-2, with D uncertain. V gave up 8 bases and J gave up 3 bases, with 10 bases separating them. Germline CDR1 and CDR2: DFQATT and SNEGSKA (reference sequence). The CDR3 totals 11 residues.

This clonotype was counted between two and nine times. The chain couples TRBV20-1 to TRBJ2-3; 9 nucleotides match TRBD1. The ends lost 3 bases at V and 4 bases at J; junction bases unmatched: 5. This CDR3 has 14 residues. Germline V CDR1 and CDR2: DFQATT, SNEGSKA (reference sequence). The CDR3 DNA reads as TGCAGTGCTAGTCATCGGACAGGGGCAGATACGCAGTATTTT. Translated: CSASHRTGADTQYF.

This clonotype has just a few counts. The rearrangement links TRBV6-5 to TRBJ2-7; D tentatively fits TRBD1 or TRBD2 (6 bases each). The CDR3 consists of 17 residues. The germline gives CDR1 MNHEY, CDR2 SVGAGI. V lost 2 bases, J lost 2 bases, and 19 bases lay in between. The DNA for the CDR3 is TGTGCCAGCAGTTACATAAGTAGGGGGGTTGTAGCCTACGAGCAGTACTTC. It translates to CASSYISRGVVAYEQYF.

This clonotype was recorded a few times. V is TRBV15 and J is TRBJ2-3, with a possible D match to TRBD2 (5 bases). The germline V gene has CDR1 LNHNV and CDR2 YYDKDF (reference sequence). V dropped 5 bases and J dropped 3 bases, with 15 bases sitting between them. The CDR3 loop spans 15 amino acids. The CDR3 region is CATSGSGILTDTQYF. The CDR3, as DNA: TGTGCCACCAGCGGCTCCGGGATCCTGACAGATACGCAGTATTTT.

The sample holds many counts of this clonotype. The chain combines TRBV6-2 or TRBV6-3 with TRBJ2-1; D possibly matches TRBD1 or TRBD2 (5 bases each). The CDR3 is 15 amino acids. The germline V gene has CDR1 MNHEY and CDR2 SVGEGT. The V end was cut by 5 bases, the J end by 7 bases, with 18 bases between. CDR3 nucleotides: TGTGCCAGCAGTCCCACGTCGGGGCTAGGTAATGAGCAGTTCTTC. Its protein is CASSPTSGLGNEQFF.

This clonotype appeared a few times. This chain joins TRBV5-1 and TRBJ2-5, with 9 positions matching TRBD2. The CDR3 is 15 amino acids. Trimming removed 4 bases from V and 2 bases from J; junction bases left unmatched: 6. In germline, CDR1 is SGHRS, CDR2 YFSETQ. The CDR3 loop reads CASSLNSGGQETQYF. Here the CDR3 DNA reads TGCGCCAGCAGCCTCAACAGCGGGGGGCAAGAGACCCAGTACTTC.

This clonotype was observed a few times. This sequence joins TRBV20-1 and TRBJ2-2; no clear D gene. The germline gives CDR1 DFQATT, CDR2 SNEGSKA (reference sequence). V shed 0 bases and J shed 0 bases, with 11 bases lying between them. The CDR3 covers 16 residues. As DNA, the CDR3 is TGCAGTGCTAGAGATCGGGCCCAAACGAACACCGGGGAGCTGTTTTTT. It yields the protein CSARDRAQTNTGELFF.

This clonotype was recorded a few times. This chain links TRBV29-1 with TRBJ2-4; TRBD2 agrees at 13 bases. The CDR3 length is 15 residues. V lost 2 bases to trimming and J lost 9 bases; unmatched junction nucleotides: 7. Germline-derived CDR1 and CDR2 are SQVTM and ANQGSEA. In nucleotides, the CDR3 is TGCAGCGTTGAACGGACTAGCGGGGGCCCTCCCATTCAGTACTTC. It yields the protein CSVERTSGGPPIQYF.

There are many counts of this clonotype. CDR3 in amino acids: CASRPLAGPDTQYF. The CDR3 DNA follows: TGTGCCAGCAGACCCCTAGCGGGGCCAGATACGCAGTATTTT. The J gene is TRBJ2-3, the V gene TRBV7-9, with 9 nucleotides matching TRBD2. CDR3 length equals 14 residues. Germline trimming cut 6 bases from V and 4 bases from J; bases unmatched to any gene: 5. Germline V gene sequence: CDR1 SEHNR, CDR2 FQNEAQ (reference sequence).

This clonotype was counted a few times. This chain joins TRBV19 and TRBJ1-1, with D perhaps matching TRBD1 (6 bases). Per germline, CDR1 LNHDA and CDR2 SQIVND (reference sequence). V was pared by 6 bases and J by 6 bases, with 20 bases between. The CDR3 has 15 residues. The CDR3 region is CASSRGWMTEAEAFF. The CDR3 DNA reads TGTGCCAGTAGCAGGGGATGGATGACCGAAGCTGAAGCTTTCTTT.

This clonotype was seen ten or more times. V gene TRBV7-6 combines with J gene TRBJ2-2; 9 bases agree with TRBD1. The CDR3 spans 17 residues. Trimming at V came to 4 bases and at J to 6 bases, leaving 12 bases not matched to a gene. Germline V CDR1 and CDR2: SGHVS, FNYEAQ. The CDR3 DNA reads TGTGCCAGCAGCTCCGGACCGGGACAGGGATTCTCCGGGGAGCTGTTTTTT. The encoded protein is CASSSGPGQGFSGELFF.

This clonotype has just a few counts. The chain combines TRBV10-3 with TRBJ2-1; D is possibly TRBD1 (5 bases). V lost 10 bases to trimming and J lost 3 bases, with 22 bases between them. CDR1 is ENHRY, CDR2 SYGVKD, per germline. The length of the CDR3 is 16 residues. CDR3 loop: CATELQGSGNYNEQFF. CDR3 DNA: TGTGCCACCGAGCTTCAGGGTTCTGGAAACTACAATGAGCAGTTCTTC.

This clonotype was seen ten or more times. The chain employs TRBV6-1 and TRBJ2-7; D gene ambiguous. V gave up 2 bases and J gave up 2 bases, with 7 bases separating them. There are 13 residues in the CDR3. The germline V gene has CDR1 MNHNS and CDR2 SASEGT. The DNA of the CDR3 is TGTGCCAGCAGTGAATCGGATACCTACGAGCAGTACTTC. Translation gives CASSESDTYEQYF.

This clonotype was counted only a few times. The rearrangement joins TRBV7-6 to TRBJ1-3; tentative D call: TRBD1 (6 bases). V lost 4 bases to trimming and J lost 4 bases, with 11 bases between them. The germline gives CDR1 SGHVS, CDR2 FNYEAQ. There are 14 residues in the CDR3. Here the CDR3 reads CASSSLDSGNTIYF. DNA for the CDR3: TGTGCCAGCAGCTCCCTGGACAGCGGAAACACCATATATTTT.

This clonotype was seen a few times. The V call is TRBV5-6, the J call TRBJ2-1; D gene uncertain. Germline V gene lookup returns CDR1 SGHDT and CDR2 YYEEEE. V gave up 5 bases and J gave up 8 bases, with 17 bases separating them. This CDR3 is built from 14 residues. The CDR3 here is CASRVRAPRDEQFF. Written as DNA, the CDR3 is TGTGCCAGCAGAGTTCGCGCCCCCCGCGATGAGCAGTTCTTC. Based on the CDR3 plus reference TRBV5-6 and TRBJ2-1, the full variable domain is DAGVTQSPTHLIKTRGQQVTLRCSPKSGHDTVSWYQQALGQGPQFIFQYYEEEERQRGNFPDRFSGHQFPNYSSELNVNALLLGDSALYLCASRVRAPRDEQFFGPGTRLTVL.

This clonotype showed up many times. The gene calls are TRBV29-1 and TRBJ1-3, with TRBD1 as a possible D gene (5 bases). V shed 6 bases and J shed 9 bases, with 18 bases lying between them. The CDR3 has 13 residues. In germline, CDR1 is SQVTM, CDR2 ANQGSEA. CDR3 in amino acids: CSVGDLTGPTIYF. The CDR3 DNA sequence: TGCAGCGTGGGGGATCTCACTGGTCCCACCATATATTTT.

The chain recombines TRBV20-1 with TRBJ1-1; 8 bases align to TRBD1. CDR3 length: 12 residues. Germline V gene lookup returns CDR1 DFQATT and CDR2 SNEGSKA (reference sequence). Losses at the gene ends were 5 bases for V and 4 bases for J; bases not matched to a gene: 3. CDR3: CSAQDRGTEAFF. The CDR3 DNA sequence: TGCAGTGCTCAAGACAGGGGCACTGAAGCTTTCTTT.

This sequence joins TRBV6-6 and TRBJ2-1; a possible D gene is TRBD2 (6 bases). There are 17 residues in the CDR3. Trimming shortened V by 4 bases and J by 7 bases, and 23 bases separated the two germline ends. Per the germline V gene, CDR1 is MNHNY and CDR2 is SVGAGI (reference sequence). CDR3 sequence reads: CASSSWSRGSVRNEQFF. The CDR3 nucleotides are TGTGCCAGCAGTTCCTGGAGTCGGGGGTCGGTTAGGAATGAGCAGTTCTTC.

The table lists this clonotype with a few counts. This chain links TRBV11-2 with TRBJ2-5; D tentatively reads TRBD1 or TRBD2 (6 bases each). CDR1 SGHAT and CDR2 FQNNGV come from the germline V gene. V lost 5 bases to trimming and J lost 5 bases, with 18 bases between them. The CDR3 loop spans 15 amino acids. In nucleotides, the CDR3 is TGTGCCAGCAGCGCCGTCGGGGGCGCGAGGGAGACCCAGTACTTC. Protein: CASSAVGGARETQYF.

This clonotype was recorded a few times. Compared with germline, one end of the junction differs, possibly owing to a read error. The chain recombines TRBV29-1 with TRBJ2-7; a possible D gene is TRBD1 (6 bases). There are 14 residues in the CDR3. Germline V CDR1 and CDR2: SQVTM, ANQGSEA. This CDR3 reads CSVEGDTANYEQYF. In DNA, the CDR3 is TGCAGCGTAGAAGGGGACACAGCTAACTACGAGCAGTACTTC.

This clonotype was seen a handful of times. This chain joins TRBV28 and TRBJ1-1, with no clear D. Germline assignment: CDR1 MDHEN and CDR2 SYDVKM. V was pared by 6 bases and J by 5 bases, with 13 bases between. The CDR3 contains 13 residues. The CDR3 loop is CASSSLIGTEAFF. DNA of the CDR3: TGTGCCAGCAGCTCCCTAATAGGGACTGAAGCTTTCTTT.